The source of this TCR beta chain is a study of a mutant IDH1 vaccine in newly diagnosed glioma. Across the study: It was radiotherapy, temozolomide, or both that patients received previously, with most receiving both. Findings and caveats of the study: Top-clonotype changes in peripheral T cells seemed unrelated to pseudoprogression.

The CDR3 covers 16 residues. Germline V gene lookup returns CDR1 SEHNR and CDR2 FQNEAQ (reference sequence). V trimming: 1 base; J trimming: 4 bases; junction bases outside the gene matches: 7. The table lists this clone with a few counts. What it recognizes is unknown. Time point here: week 35, safety follow-up. A single vaccine dose contained 300 ug of mutant IDH1 20-mer peptide, and topical imiquimod was used with it. Across weeks 1, 3, 5, 7, 11, 15, 19 and 23, patients received a vaccination each time, eight in all. Each tumor in the donors was a new WHO grade 3 or 4 astrocytoma, IDH1-mutant and ATRX-lost. Assay used: immunoSEQ multiplex PCR; TCRdb lists only in-frame clones, some missing. The sample has some 61,000 clones, roughly 83% seen once.

The chain recombines TRBV7-9 with TRBJ1-3, with 7 nucleotides matching TRBD1. The clonotype comes from a man aged 18 to 29 with glioma. Source: PBMCs, taken from a glioma patient whose treatment included an IDH1 peptide vaccine. CDR3 region: CASSLGTGDPGNTIYF. The CDR3, as DNA: TGTGCCAGCAGCTTAGGAACAGGGGACCCGGGAAACACCATATATTTT.